This T cell receptor beta chain was documented in a study of beta chain features in type 1 diabetes. Sequencing targeted expressed TCRB transcripts, as all isolated RNA had been reverse transcribed. Using immunoSEQ multiplex PCR, the repertoire was profiled, and TCRdb retains in-frame clones only, with some absent. The sample includes 160,000 or so clones, about 9% of them seen just once. A word on this clone: The antigen remains undetermined.

Regarding the study as a whole: TCRB CDR3s were moderately but significantly shorter in Type 1 diabetes patients in all four CD4+ subsets.

CDR3 length: 15 amino acids. Germline assignment: CDR1 GTSNPN and CDR2 SVGIG (reference sequence). Trimming took 2 bases from V and 1 from J; bases not matched to a gene: 6. The TCR comes from a woman aged 25 to 39 with type 1 diabetes. V usage is TRBV30 and J usage is TRBJ1-1, with 8 bases fitting TRBD1. The specimen was central memory CD4+ T cells from blood. The CDR3 nucleotides are TGTGCCTGGAGTCCCCCGGACAGGGAGAACACTGAAGCTTTCTTT. It translates to CAWSPPDRENTEAFF.